Reported below is one T cell receptor beta chain. Its cognate antigen is unknown. This could be a read error, since a much larger clone is one nucleotide away. This sample includes further DNA sequences coding for the same CDR3. The J segment lost 4 bases and the V segment lost 6 bases, leaving 9 bases of the junction unmatched. Germline V lookup: CDR1 DFQATT, CDR2 SNEGSKA (reference sequence). This CDR3 is built from 14 residues. Authors' analysis steps: A classifier of distant metastasis in papillary thyroid cancer was built from CDR3 differences (across clinicopathological groups). TCRdb re-called clones from the PCR reads using MiXCR. Clone size and V and J calls follow TCRdb, not the original study. This table holds about 92,000 clones, about 15% found once. This entry comes from a study of metastatic and nonmetastatic thyroid tumors. Study context: Repertoire comparison spanned blood and tumor or nodule tissue of malignant and benign thyroid patients. Findings of the study overall: It was reported that TCR beta diversity was significantly higher in malignant thyroid tumors than benign nodules, in blood and tumor.

Until they underwent thyroid surgery, no patient had received any treatment. The sequenced material came from blood. The TCR sequence derives from a female donor with papillary thyroid cancer or a benign thyroid nodule (not recorded which). Some clones in this sample may be carry-over from other donors' samples. The chain couples TRBV20-1 to TRBJ1-1; 9 nucleotides match TRBD1. The CDR3 loop reads CSATGTGSGTEAFF. The CDR3 region has the DNA TGCAGTGCAACCGGGACAGGGTCGGGCACTGAAGCTTTCTTT.